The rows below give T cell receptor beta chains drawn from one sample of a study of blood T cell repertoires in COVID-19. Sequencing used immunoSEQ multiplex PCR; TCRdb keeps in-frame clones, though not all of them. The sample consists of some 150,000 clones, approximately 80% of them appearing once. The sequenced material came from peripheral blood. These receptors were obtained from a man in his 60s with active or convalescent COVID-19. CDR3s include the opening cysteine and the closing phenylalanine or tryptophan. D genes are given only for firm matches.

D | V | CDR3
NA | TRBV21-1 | CASSKARGREVGNTIYF
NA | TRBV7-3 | CASSLTGTSQETQYF
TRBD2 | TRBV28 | CASSLWGPGLGNTGELFF
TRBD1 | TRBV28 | CASSTPWTGNSNQPQHF
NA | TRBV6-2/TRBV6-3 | CASSSREGNRPLHF
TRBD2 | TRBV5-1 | CASSPRLAGSYEQYF
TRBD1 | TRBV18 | CASSSGTGNTGELFF
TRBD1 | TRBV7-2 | CASSSRGVNEKLFF
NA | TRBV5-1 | CASSLVPSGGPGELFF
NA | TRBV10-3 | CAISESEGSSGNTIYF
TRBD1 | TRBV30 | CAWSSQGVYGYTF
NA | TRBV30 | CAWRQGKDSPLHF
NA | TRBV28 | CASRPGTRLTYEQYF
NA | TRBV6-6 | CASSYHRYSNQPQHF
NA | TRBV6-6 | CASSEGQENSPLHF
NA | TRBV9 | CASSPLGPNTEAFF
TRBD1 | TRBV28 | CASRAGGSNQPQHF
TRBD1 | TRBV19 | CATKGQGADNYGYTF
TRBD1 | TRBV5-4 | CASSDPAGGSTEAFF
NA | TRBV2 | CASRAFTGHQETQYF
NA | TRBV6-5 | CASSYGRGAEAFF
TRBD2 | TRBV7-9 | CASSLSGAGAYNEQFF
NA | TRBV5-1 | CASSATGAFSGNTIYF
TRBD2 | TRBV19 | CASSPRAAGGTDTQYF
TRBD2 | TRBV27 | CASSFIAGGYEQYF
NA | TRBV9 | CASSKGLRETPYEQYF
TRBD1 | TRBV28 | CASSLLTGATATNEKLFF
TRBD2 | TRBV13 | CASSFRSGRAGTYEQYF
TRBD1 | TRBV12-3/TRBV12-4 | CASSPAGRGEQYF
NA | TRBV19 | CASSIESTANTEAFF
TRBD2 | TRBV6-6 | CASSTPGGLDNEQFF
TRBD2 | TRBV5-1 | CASSLALVAGSYNEQFF
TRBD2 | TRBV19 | CASSIGVAGGTYNEQFF
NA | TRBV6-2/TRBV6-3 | CASSYEHSSYNEQFF
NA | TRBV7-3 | CASSFQAGGRGYEQYF
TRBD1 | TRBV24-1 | CATSDWTGGQETQYF
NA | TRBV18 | CASSPGATSTDTQYF
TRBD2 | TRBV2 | CASRAGLASEQFF
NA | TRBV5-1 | CASGGESPYEQYF
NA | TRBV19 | CASSARGSEQYF
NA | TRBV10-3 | CAISEPGRSGNTIYF
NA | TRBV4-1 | CASSQVELQETQYF
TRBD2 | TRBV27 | CASSLLAGDYNEQFF
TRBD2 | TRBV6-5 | CASSVTSGRGGEQFF
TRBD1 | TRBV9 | CASSAGRGLASYNEQFF
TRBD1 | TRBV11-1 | CASSWHRGTEAFF
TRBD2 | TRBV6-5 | CASSYSNAGDHEQYF
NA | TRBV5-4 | CASSLDRAAGNTIYF
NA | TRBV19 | CASRPQGTEAFF
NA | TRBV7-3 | CASSLKGDSRTDTQYF
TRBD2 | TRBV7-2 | CASSLAWTSGSTQYF